This entry lists 16 T cell receptor beta chains sequenced from one sample in a study of early T cells in non-severe SARS-CoV-2 infection. TCRdb recomputed calls from the 5' RACE reads with MiXCR, one row per CDR3 protein. The sample carries approximately 70,000 distinct CDR3 sequences, roughly 13% recorded once. Specimen: whole blood. These receptors were collected from an adult who was a healthcare worker with PCR-confirmed SARS-CoV-2 infection or an uninfected control (not recorded which).

This clonotype was counted at least ten times. The chain is built from TRBV20-1 and TRBJ1-4, with unresolved D. The ends were cut back, 4 bases at V and 5 bases at J, with 11 bases in the middle. This CDR3 has 13 amino acids. From germline, CDR1 is DFQATT and CDR2 SNEGSKA (reference sequence). The CDR3 reads CSATRTGNEKLFF. CDR3 bases: TGCAGTGCTACCAGGACTGGGAATGAAAAACTGTTTTTT.

Only a few counts were recorded for this clonotype. V is TRBV7-2 and J is TRBJ1-2, with 9 positions matching TRBD1. The CDR3 covers 16 residues. Germline V gene data show CDR1 as SGHTA and CDR2 as FQGNSA. V trimming: 8 bases; J trimming: 8 bases; junction bases outside the gene matches: 18. CDR3 nucleotide sequence: TGTGCCAGCGCATCCTCCGGGGGACAGGGAGGGAAAGGCTACACCTTC. Residues: CASASSGGQGGKGYTF.

This clonotype was seen more than once but under ten times. This rearrangement joins TRBV7-3 to TRBJ2-3; the match to TRBD2 covers 9 bases. V lost 3 bases to trimming and J lost 5 bases; unmatched junction nucleotides: 12. This CDR3 spans 17 amino acids. CDR1 and CDR2 (germline): SGHTA, FQGTGA. The CDR3 here is CASSFQPSGAGEDTQYF. CDR3 bases: TGTGCCAGCAGCTTCCAACCTAGCGGGGCCGGGGAAGATACGCAGTATTTT.

V is TRBV7-9 and J is TRBJ2-7; no clear D gene. With 1 base removed from V and 6 bases from J, the gap between germline ends came to 10 bases. CDR3 length: 13 residues. Germline V CDR1 and CDR2: SEHNR, FQNEAQ (reference sequence). The CDR3 DNA sequence: TGTGCCAGCAGCTTAGGGTTTGCTGGCGAGCAGTACTTC. Translation: CASSLGFAGEQYF.

The chain recombines TRBV11-2 with TRBJ2-7, with D tentatively TRBD1 or TRBD2 (5 bases each). The CDR3 spans 14 residues. Germline lookup yields CDR1 SGHAT and CDR2 FQNNGV. V was trimmed by 3 bases and J by 6 bases, leaving 15 bases between them. The CDR3 DNA sequence: TGTGCCAGCAGCTTCCGGAAAGGGGAGTCCGAGCAGTACTTC. Protein sequence: CASSFRKGESEQYF.

The chain's CDR3 is CASSLRRTKETQYF. The CDR3 region has the DNA TGTGCCAGCAGCTTAAGGAGGACTAAAGAGACCCAGTACTTC. The gene calls are TRBV7-2 and TRBJ2-5; weak D call: TRBD2 (6 bases). Per germline, CDR1 SGHTA and CDR2 FQGNSA. The CDR3 is 14 residues long. Trimming removed 2 bases at V and 3 bases at J, with 10 bases between.

This clonotype was seen more than once but under ten times. The chain recombines TRBV7-3 with TRBJ2-5; possible D gene TRBD1, 6 bases. The germline gives CDR1 SGHTA, CDR2 FQGTGA. V was clipped by 5 bases and J by 1 base, with 17 bases between them. CDR3 length equals 16 residues. Here the CDR3 DNA reads TGTGCCAGCAGCCTCAACGGGGACATGGCCCAAGAGACCCAGTACTTC. Amino acids: CASSLNGDMAQETQYF. The whole variable domain, filled in from reference TRBV7-3 and TRBJ2-5, reads GAGVSQTPSNKVTEKGKYVELRCDPISGHTALYWYRQSLGQGPEFLIYFQGTGAADDSGLPNDRFFAVRPEGSVSTLKIQRTERGDSAVYLCASSLNGDMAQETQYFGPGTRLLVL.

This clonotype was seen many times. This chain connects TRBV18 to TRBJ1-4; possible D gene TRBD1, 5 bases. V lost 0 bases to trimming and J lost 8 bases, with 13 bases between them. CDR1 KGHSH and CDR2 LQKENI come from the germline V gene. The CDR3 sequence is 15 residues long. The CDR3 DNA follows: TGTGCCAGCTCACCACCGAAGCCTGCAGGGGAAAAACTGTTTTTT. Translating it yields CASSPPKPAGEKLFF.

The CDR3 here is CASSQEVGQAFF. The CDR3 nucleotides are TGCGCCAGCAGCCAAGAGGTCGGACAAGCTTTCTTT. V gene TRBV4-3 combines with J gene TRBJ1-1; D gene uncertain. Germline lookup yields CDR1 LGHNA and CDR2 YSLEER. Trimming removed 0 bases at V and 9 bases at J, with 8 bases between. This CDR3 is built from 12 residues.

This clonotype was recorded many times. V gene TRBV12-3 or TRBV12-4 combines with J gene TRBJ2-7; perhaps TRBD1 as D (6 bases). The CDR3 runs 14 residues. Trimming cost V 3 bases and J 5 bases, with 14 bases left between them. The CDR3 DNA reads TGTGCCAGCAGTTTGTCCAGGGGCAGCCACGAGCAGTACTTC. Translation gives CASSLSRGSHEQYF.

This clonotype was seen ten or more times. This rearrangement joins TRBV3-1 to TRBJ1-2; 7 nucleotides align to TRBD1. Losses at the gene ends were 2 bases for V and 2 bases for J; bases not matched to a gene: 14. The CDR3 runs to 18 residues. CDR1 is LGHDT and CDR2 is YNNKEL in the germline V gene (reference sequence). The CDR3 DNA reads TGTGCCAGCAGCCAACTTAAGGGATTAGGGACAGAGAACTATGGCTACACCTTC. Translating gives CASSQLKGLGTENYGYTF.

The chain employs TRBV7-3 and TRBJ1-4; the D is unclear. The germline V gene has CDR1 SGHTA and CDR2 FQGTGA. Trimming took 1 base from V and 6 from J, leaving 6 bases between them. This CDR3 region has 13 residues. The CDR3 loop is CASSLRADEKLFF. The CDR3 nucleotides read TGTGCCAGCAGCTTAAGGGCAGATGAAAAACTGTTTTTT.

This chain uses TRBV5-1 with TRBJ2-1; the D call may be TRBD1 or TRBD2 (5 bases each). Trimming pared 2 bases from V and 0 bases from J, leaving 9 bases between. This CDR3 is built from 15 residues. Germline V CDR1 and CDR2: SGHRS, YFSETQ. The CDR3 sequence is CASSLSGPSYNEQFF. The CDR3 DNA reads TGCGCCAGCAGCTTATCGGGACCCTCCTACAATGAGCAGTTCTTC.

The genes are TRBV18 and TRBJ2-5; 9 bases line up with TRBD1. CDR3 length: 16 amino acids. Germline V gene sequence: CDR1 KGHSH, CDR2 LQKENI. The ends lost 3 bases at V and 2 bases at J; junction bases unmatched: 7. The CDR3 sequence is CASSPTGGRGQETQYF. The CDR3 DNA is TGTGCCAGCTCACCTACAGGGGGCCGGGGACAAGAGACCCAGTACTTC.

The chain recombines TRBV29-1 with TRBJ2-5; D unresolved. CDR1 is SQVTM and CDR2 is ANQGSEA in the germline V gene. The V end lost 5 bases, the J end lost 5 bases, and 15 bases lay between the germline ends. The CDR3 totals 13 residues. In DNA, the CDR3 is TGCAGCGTTACCAGCCCCAGCGCTGAGACCCAGTACTTC. Amino acids: CSVTSPSAETQYF.

This clonotype has at least ten counts. The V and J genes are TRBV5-5 and TRBJ2-2; 12 nucleotides line up with TRBD1. The CDR3 totals 17 residues. The trim removed 4 bases at V and 13 bases at J, leaving 17 bases unmatched. Germline V gene data show CDR1 as SGHKS and CDR2 as YYEKEE (reference sequence). The CDR3 sequence: CASSLGWDRGRNLRLFF. In DNA form, the CDR3 reads TGTGCCAGCAGCCTCGGGTGGGACAGGGGGCGCAATCTTCGGCTGTTTTTT.